The 15 T cell receptor beta chains presented below share a single source sample, sequenced in a study of cytomegalovirus exposure and HLA in healthy donors. PCR employed 60 Vbeta and 13 Jbeta primers. The repertoire was sequenced with immunoSEQ multiplex PCR; TCRdb's copy has only in-frame clones and lacks some. The sample holds more than 120,000 clones; around three quarters are singletons and the top ten take roughly 6%. Material: PBMCs. The source of these receptors is a woman between 40 and 50 years old in good health and CMV-seropositive.

In its sample, this clone was seen a few times. The rearrangement joins TRBV15 to TRBJ1-2; D is perhaps TRBD1 (5 bases). CDR1 LNHNV and CDR2 YYDKDF come from the germline V gene (reference sequence). This CDR3 contains 14 residues. The V and J ends lost 1 base and 4 bases respectively, with 10 bases between them. The DNA of the CDR3 is TGTGCCACCAGCAGAGCGGGGGGACTCTATGGCTACACCTTC. Amino acid sequence: CATSRAGGLYGYTF.

This chain uses TRBV6-1 with TRBJ2-1, with TRBD1 identical over 7 bases. Germline V gene data show CDR1 as MNHNS and CDR2 as SASEGT. V trimming: 7 bases; J trimming: 9 bases; junction bases outside the gene matches: 9. CDR3 length equals 13 residues. CDR3 sequence: CASTVGAGGEQFF. In DNA, the CDR3 is TGTGCCAGCACCGTCGGGGCAGGGGGTGAGCAGTTCTTC.

The chain employs TRBV19 and TRBJ1-5, with D hard to call. Trimming removed 6 bases at V and 6 bases at J, with 15 bases between. Germline CDR1 LNHDA, CDR2 SQIVND (reference sequence). The CDR3 runs to 14 residues. The CDR3 spells CASRGGQPSQPQHF. The DNA for the CDR3 is TGTGCCAGTAGAGGTGGGCAACCAAGTCAGCCCCAGCATTTT.

This chain connects TRBV7-9 to TRBJ2-3, with TRBD1 matching over 7 bases. The CDR3 runs to 12 residues. V was pared by 5 bases and J by 6 bases, with 2 bases of the junction left unmatched. Germline-derived CDR1 and CDR2 are SEHNR and FQNEAQ (reference sequence). This CDR3 is CASSPTGDTQYF. For the CDR3, the DNA is TGTGCCAGCAGCCCGACAGGGGATACGCAGTATTTT.

The gene calls are TRBV7-9 and TRBJ2-1; D perhaps matches TRBD2 (6 bases). Germline values: CDR1 SEHNR, CDR2 FQNEAQ (reference sequence). This CDR3 contains 12 residues. V shed 5 bases and J shed 6 bases, with 8 bases lying between them. CDR3 region: CASSRGGNEQFF. The CDR3 region has the DNA TGTGCCAGCAGCCGGGGAGGCAATGAGCAGTTCTTC.

The chain is built from TRBV30 and TRBJ1-3; D ambiguous. The CDR3 totals 13 residues. Germline V CDR1 and CDR2: GTSNPN, SVGIG (reference sequence). Trimming took 3 bases from V and 14 from J, leaving 20 bases between them. CDR3: CAWSAGGPLGLYF. As DNA, the CDR3 is TGTGCCTGGAGCGCGGGAGGTCCTCTGGGATTATATTTT.

The table lists this clone with a count of one. V and J are TRBV5-1 and TRBJ2-5; TRBD2 matches 13 bases. The CDR3 is 17 amino acids. With V trimmed by 1 base and J by 4 bases, 7 bases remained unmatched. The germline CDR1 and CDR2 sequences are SGHRS and YFSETQ. CDR3 sequence: CASSLLGTSGNSETQYF. In nucleotides, the CDR3 is TGCGCCAGCAGCTTGTTGGGGACTAGCGGGAACTCAGAGACCCAGTACTTC.

The chain uses TRBV30 and TRBJ1-5; D may be TRBD1 (5 bases). V was shortened by 1 base and J by 3 bases, with 7 bases between the two germline ends. The V gene's germline CDR1 is GTSNPN and CDR2 SVGIG (reference sequence). The CDR3 contains 13 residues. The CDR3 coding sequence is TGTGCCTGGAGTGGACAGAACAATCAGCCCCAGCATTTT. This codes for CAWSGQNNQPQHF.

This clone was seen once. The chain uses TRBV6-1 and TRBJ2-1; 13 nucleotides line up with TRBD2. The CDR3 loop spans 15 amino acids. In germline, CDR1 is MNHNS, CDR2 SASEGT. Germline trimming cut 9 bases from V and 3 bases from J; bases unmatched to any gene: 5. In DNA form, the CDR3 reads TGTGCCAGTCAGAGACTAGCGGGAGGCTACAATGAGCAGTTCTTC. As protein: CASQRLAGGYNEQFF.

The CDR3 region has the DNA TGTGCCAGCAGCTTAGAGGGCTCCCGGGACAGCGGGGAGCTGTTTTTT. Protein product: CASSLEGSRDSGELFF. The gene calls are TRBV7-9 and TRBJ2-2; 7 bases map to TRBD1. This CDR3 contains 16 residues. The V gene end was trimmed by 1 base and the J gene end by 7 bases; junction bases not matched to a gene: 9. Per the germline V gene, CDR1 is SEHNR and CDR2 is FQNEAQ (reference sequence).

This chain uses TRBV30 with TRBJ1-4; the D gene is possibly TRBD1 (5 bases). Germline assignment: CDR1 GTSNPN and CDR2 SVGIG (reference sequence). V was clipped by 5 bases and J by 8 bases, with 15 bases between them. This CDR3 spans 13 amino acids. CDR3 in amino acids: CAWWGKGREKLFF. The CDR3, as DNA: TGTGCCTGGTGGGGCAAGGGAAGGGAAAAACTGTTTTTT.

The chain recombines TRBV11-2 with TRBJ1-1; 12 nucleotides align to TRBD1. V was pared by 1 base and J by 0 bases, with 3 bases of the junction left unmatched. The CDR3 consists of 17 residues. Looked up from germline, CDR1 is SGHAT and CDR2 is FQNNGV. CDR3 protein: CASSLVGTGGLNTEAFF. In DNA, the CDR3 is TGTGCCAGCAGCTTAGTTGGGACAGGGGGCTTGAACACTGAAGCTTTCTTT.

This clone was recorded only once. V usage is TRBV5-1 and J usage is TRBJ2-5; tentative D call: TRBD1 (6 bases). CDR1 SGHRS and CDR2 YFSETQ come from the germline V gene. This CDR3 comprises 14 residues. Trimming pared 4 bases from V and 5 bases from J, leaving 15 bases between. As DNA, the CDR3 is TGCGCCAGCAGCCTAGGACAGACGTGGGAGACCCAGTACTTC. Amino acid sequence: CASSLGQTWETQYF.

The chain recombines TRBV5-1 with TRBJ2-1; TRBD2 matches 8 bases. There are 16 residues in the CDR3. Per the germline V gene, CDR1 is SGHRS and CDR2 is YFSETQ. With V trimmed by 4 bases and J by 6 bases, 12 bases remained unmatched. The CDR3 DNA follows: TGCGCCAGCAGCGAGGTACGGACTAGCAGCGGCAATGAGCAGTTCTTC. Protein: CASSEVRTSSGNEQFF. Full variable domain (outside the CDR3, taken from reference TRBV5-1 and TRBJ2-1): KAGVTQTPRYLIKTRGQQVTLSCSPISGHRSVSWYQQTPGQGLQFLFEYFSETQRNKGNFPGRFSGRQFSNSRSEMNVSTLELGDSALYLCASSEVRTSSGNEQFFGPGTRLTVL.

The chain uses TRBV5-1 and TRBJ2-1, with TRBD2 matching over 10 bases. The CDR3 is 15 residues long. V was clipped by 0 bases and J by 8 bases; unmatched bases: 5. Germline V gives CDR1 SGHRS, CDR2 YFSETQ. The CDR3 nucleotides are TGCGCCAGCAGCTTGGTCCTAGCGGGAGATCATGAGCAGTTCTTC. Encoded protein: CASSLVLAGDHEQFF. Complete variable domain (other parts from reference TRBV5-1 and TRBJ2-1): KAGVTQTPRYLIKTRGQQVTLSCSPISGHRSVSWYQQTPGQGLQFLFEYFSETQRNKGNFPGRFSGRQFSNSRSEMNVSTLELGDSALYLCASSLVLAGDHEQFFGPGTRLTVL.